The rows below give T cell receptor beta chains drawn from one sample of a study of long-term antiretroviral therapy in people with HIV. Repertoires were generated with immunoSEQ multiplex PCR, while TCRdb's copy carries only in-frame clones and drops some. The profile shows fewer than 40,000 clones, 80% of them singletons. Material: unsorted PBMCs, obtained 3.4 years after starting antiretroviral therapy. These receptors all come from a man between 25 and 39 years old with HIV. The CDR3 runs from the conserved cysteine through the conserved F or W. A D gene is named only where the DNA matches it firmly. The size of a clone is reported for some rows only, either as once, few or many, or as a class for expanded clones.

d_call j_call cdr3_length clone_size v_call cdr3_aa cdr3_nt
TRBD1 TRBJ1-2 14 . TRBV6-1 CASAGRGGDYGYTF TGTGCCAGCGCAGGGAGAGGGGGCGACTATGGCTACACCTTC
. TRBJ2-2 15 few TRBV7-2 CASSLGSTYTGELFF TGTGCCAGCAGCCTAGGATCTACTTACACCGGGGAGCTGTTTTTT
. TRBJ2-3 13 . TRBV6-1 CATPVGGTDTQYF TGTGCCACCCCAGTTGGGGGAACAGATACGCAGTATTTT
TRBD2 TRBJ2-1 18 . TRBV29-1 CSVEGGSGTILSYNEQFF TGCAGCGTTGAAGGAGGTAGCGGGACCATCCTCTCCTACAATGAGCAGTTCTTC
. TRBJ2-5 18 . TRBV7-9 CASSLVVLGSTGRETQYF TGTGCCAGCAGCTTAGTGGTTCTCGGGAGTACCGGACGGGAGACCCAGTACTTC
. TRBJ2-7 15 . TRBV13 CASSSREGGRYEQYF TGTGCCAGCAGCTCCCGGGAAGGGGGTAGGTACGAGCAGTACTTC
. TRBJ1-2 15 . TRBV15 CATSRDSPSPTGYTF TGTGCCACCAGCAGAGATTCCCCTTCACCCACTGGCTACACCTTC
TRBD2 TRBJ2-3 12 once TRBV10-2 CASYSGTDTQYF TGCGCCAGCTATAGCGGGACAGATACGCAGTATTTT
. TRBJ1-1 13 . TRBV11-2 CASSLPVNTEAFF TGTGCCAGCAGCTTACCAGTGAACACTGAAGCTTTCTTT
TRBD1 TRBJ1-5 15 . TRBV30 CAWSLGTVLGQPQHF TGTGCCTGGAGTCTCGGGACAGTTTTGGGGCAGCCCCAGCATTTT
. TRBJ2-1 12 . TRBV7-6 CASSQNGDEQFF TGTGCCAGCAGCCAAAACGGCGATGAGCAGTTCTTC
. TRBJ2-1 15 . TRBV7-2 CASSSTLSPGDEQFF TGTGCCAGCAGCTCCACCTTAAGCCCTGGGGATGAGCAGTTCTTC
. TRBJ2-2 14 . TRBV5-8 CASRMAGLTGELFF TGTGCCAGCAGAATGGCCGGGCTCACCGGGGAGCTGTTTTTT
. TRBJ2-7 19 . TRBV28 CASSLFFGSLPLAAYEQYF TGTGCCAGCAGTTTATTCTTCGGGAGTTTGCCCTTGGCGGCCTACGAGCAGTACTTC
. TRBJ1-1 16 . TRBV28 CASSSPRGPMNTEAFF TGTGCCAGCAGTTCCCCCAGGGGCCCTATGAACACTGAAGCTTTCTTT
. TRBJ2-1 16 . TRBV11-2 CASSPRAVGSYNEQFF TGTGCCAGCAGCCCCCGTGCAGTAGGATCCTACAATGAGCAGTTCTTC
TRBD1 TRBJ2-7 15 . TRBV5-4 CASSPPGQGAYEQYF TGTGCCAGCAGCCCACCGGGACAGGGGGCCTACGAGCAGTACTTC
TRBD1 TRBJ2-7 14 . TRBV9 CASSPTGAGYEQYF TGTGCCAGCAGCCCCACAGGGGCCGGCTACGAGCAGTACTTC
. TRBJ2-7 13 . TRBV18 CASSPERFYEQYF TGTGCCAGCTCACCAGAAAGGTTCTACGAGCAGTACTTC
. TRBJ1-3 16 once TRBV18 CASSPPNRDSGNTIYF TGTGCCAGCTCACCACCGAACAGGGATTCTGGAAACACCATATATTTT
. TRBJ2-7 13 . TRBV4-3 CASSQLGKYEQYF TGCGCCAGCAGCCAGCTTGGGAAATACGAGCAGTACTTC
. TRBJ2-7 11 . TRBV10-3 CAIRDLREQYF TGTGCCATCCGGGACTTAAGGGAGCAGTACTTC
. TRBJ1-1 16 . TRBV5-1 CASRVMGTGMNTEAFF TGCGCCAGCAGAGTGATGGGTACAGGCATGAACACTGAAGCTTTCTTT
TRBD1 TRBJ1-5 14 few TRBV5-6 CASSGQGPNQPQHF TGTGCCAGCAGCGGACAGGGGCCGAATCAGCCCCAGCATTTT
. TRBJ2-7 14 . TRBV4-3 CASSQEKGRFEQYF TGCGCCAGCAGCCAAGAGAAGGGGCGGTTCGAGCAGTACTTC
. TRBJ1-5 13 . TRBV28 CASSSTRNQPQHF TGTGCCAGCAGTTCGACACGCAATCAGCCCCAGCATTTT
. TRBJ2-5 13 . TRBV2 CASKIERKETQYF TGTGCCAGCAAAATCGAGCGGAAAGAGACCCAGTACTTC